Each of the 27 T cell receptor beta chains below was sequenced from the same sample in a study of blood T cells in healthy people across ages. Through a sample-barcoded 5' primer and a J-beta primer mix, a second PCR was run for 7 to 11 cycles. TCRdb fed the 5' RACE reads into MiXCR, producing one record per CDR3 protein. The profile shows 700,000 or so distinct CDR3 sequences, over 40% of them singletons. The material sequenced was blood. All receptors derive from a man older than 75 in good health.

The chain has TRBV11-2 and TRBJ1-5; no clear D gene. This CDR3 spans 13 amino acids. Per the germline V gene, CDR1 is SGHAT and CDR2 is FQNNGV. V gave up 5 bases and J gave up 5 bases, with 10 bases separating them. DNA for the CDR3: TGTGCCAGCAGCAGGGTTTACGATCAGCCCCAGCATTTT. This sequence encodes CASSRVYDQPQHF.

This chain links TRBV12-3 or TRBV12-4 with TRBJ2-7; a weak D match, TRBD2 (5 bases). CDR3 length: 14 amino acids. Trimming removed 2 bases from V and 5 bases from J, with 13 bases in between. The CDR3 DNA reads TGTGCCAGCAGTTTATCTCCACGCGGGCACGAGCAGTACTTC. Residues: CASSLSPRGHEQYF.

CDR3 sequence (DNA): TGTGCCTGGAGTCCCTCTTACCACGAGCAGTACTTC. Translated, it gives CAWSPSYHEQYF. The chain employs TRBV30 and TRBJ2-5; D is undetermined. The assigned J gene may be wrong: the sequence end matches TRBJ2-7 better. This CDR3 spans 12 amino acids. From germline, CDR1 is GTSNPN and CDR2 SVGIG (reference sequence).

Details on this clonotype: This may arise from a read error, as a much more abundant clone is one base away. The chain uses TRBV12-3 or TRBV12-4 and TRBJ2-2; D is unresolved. The V end was cut by 4 bases, the J end by 1 base, with 4 bases between. CDR3 length: 13 residues. The DNA of the CDR3 is TGTGCCAGCAGTTGTCAGAACACCGGGGAGCTGTTTTTT. Amino acid sequence: CASSCQNTGELFF.

This clonotype was detected only once. The DNA for the CDR3 is TGTGCCCTCAAGGGCACAGATACGCAGTATTTT. Translating gives CALKGTDTQYF. The V gene is TRBV10-3, the J gene TRBJ2-3; no clear D gene. This CDR3 spans 11 amino acids. CDR1 is ENHRY and CDR2 is SYGVKD in the germline V gene. Trimming shortened V by 11 bases and J by 1 base, and 7 bases separated the two germline ends.

This clonotype was detected only a few times. The rearrangement links TRBV29-1 to TRBJ1-2, with D hard to call. The CDR3 spans 10 residues. Germline CDR1 and CDR2: SQVTM and ANQGSEA. Trimming took 4 bases from V and 7 from J, leaving 7 bases between them. The CDR3 protein is CSVGPPGYTF. The CDR3 bases are TGCAGCGTTGGGCCTCCTGGCTACACCTTC.

Ten or more counts support this clonotype. A read error may be the cause here, since a much bigger clone is one base away. This chain joins TRBV20-1 and TRBJ2-5; 7 nucleotides match TRBD2. Germline V lookup: CDR1 DFQATT, CDR2 SNEGSKA (reference sequence). The V segment lost 1 base and the J segment 11 bases; nucleotides outside the gene matches: 13. This CDR3 has 14 amino acids. This chain's CDR3 is CSARGSGTGNEQYF. For the CDR3, the DNA is TGCAGTGCTAGAGGGAGCGGGACGGGCAATGAGCAGTACTTC.

This clonotype was counted a few times. The V gene is TRBV4-3, the J gene TRBJ2-7; D uncertain. Germline loops: CDR1 LGHNA, CDR2 YSLEER. This CDR3 has 14 residues. V lost 0 bases, J lost 3 bases, and 9 bases lay in between. The CDR3: CASSQDWAGYEQYF. The CDR3 DNA follows: TGCGCCAGCAGCCAAGATTGGGCCGGCTACGAGCAGTACTTC.

The gene calls are TRBV18 and TRBJ2-1; 8 bases match TRBD1. J gave up 0 bases and V 5 bases, and 6 bases lay outside the gene matches. CDR3 length: 16 residues. Germline CDR1 KGHSH, CDR2 LQKENI. CDR3 nucleotide sequence: TGTGCCAGCTCATCACAGGGGGTTTTCTCCTACAATGAGCAGTTCTTC. It translates to CASSSQGVFSYNEQFF.

This clonotype is a singleton in its sample. The chain joins TRBV20-1 to TRBJ1-6; 7 bases align to TRBD1. The germline CDR1 and CDR2 sequences are DFQATT and SNEGSKA (reference sequence). V was pared by 0 bases and J by 10 bases, with 9 bases of the junction left unmatched. CDR3 length: 15 residues. As DNA, the CDR3 is TGCAGTGCTAGAGATCCAAGACAGGGCGGATCACCCCTCCACTTT. The encoded protein is CSARDPRQGGSPLHF.

This clonotype has a count of ten or more. V usage is TRBV29-1 and J usage is TRBJ2-7, with 10 bases matching TRBD1. Germline assignment: CDR1 SQVTM and CDR2 ANQGSEA. The CDR3 has 13 residues. Trimming cost V 5 bases and J 4 bases; bases outside gene matches: 5. CDR3 DNA sequence: TGCAGCGTTACGAGGACAGGGGGGTACGAGCAGTACTTC. Translating gives CSVTRTGGYEQYF.

The chain couples TRBV6-5 to TRBJ2-6, with D possibly matching TRBD1 (6 bases). The V gene lost 5 bases and the J gene lost 4 bases, with 9 bases spanning the gap. The germline CDR1 and CDR2 sequences are MNHEY and SVGAGI. The CDR3 spans 14 residues. CDR3 in DNA: TGTGCCAGCAGTACAGGGCGAGGGGCCAACGTCCTGACTTTC. Its protein product is CASSTGRGANVLTF.

The chain is built from TRBV11-1 and TRBJ2-7; no definite D call. Per germline, CDR1 SGHAT and CDR2 FQDESV (reference sequence). The CDR3 is made up of 13 amino acids. V was trimmed by 6 bases and J by 2 bases, leaving 11 bases between them. The CDR3 DNA reads as TGTGCCAGCAGAGAATGGACCGCCTACGAGCAGTACTTC. Translated, it gives CASREWTAYEQYF. Using reference TRBV11-1 and TRBJ2-7 for the parts outside the CDR3, the full variable domain is EAEVAQSPRYKITEKSQAVAFWCDPISGHATLYWYRQILGQGPELLVQFQDESVVDDSQLPKDRFSAERLKGVDSTLKIQPAELGDSAMYLCASREWTAYEQYFGPGTRLTVT.

V usage is TRBV5-5 and J usage is TRBJ2-1; D is unclear. V was clipped by 5 bases and J by 7 bases, with 13 bases between them. The germline V gene encodes CDR1 SGHKS and CDR2 YYEKEE (reference sequence). CDR3 length: 13 residues. CDR3 loop: CASRISSRNEQFF. The CDR3 nucleotides read TGTGCCAGCAGAATTAGTTCACGGAATGAGCAGTTCTTC.

This chain joins TRBV16 and TRBJ1-1; a possible D gene is TRBD1 (5 bases). This CDR3 has 14 amino acids. CDR1 and CDR2 from the germline V gene are KGHSY and FQNENV. Trimming removed 2 bases from V and 4 bases from J, with 11 bases in between. The CDR3 loop is CASSQRGGSTEAFF. The CDR3 DNA is TGTGCCAGCAGCCAACGGGGGGGAAGCACTGAAGCTTTCTTT.

The chain carries TRBV10-2 and TRBJ2-7; D remains unclear. V was clipped by 1 base and J by 3 bases, with 4 bases between them. The CDR3 sequence is 12 residues long. CDR1 is WSHSY and CDR2 is SAAADI in the germline V gene. CDR3: CASSELDYEQYF. CDR3 sequence (DNA): TGCGCCAGCAGTGAGTTAGACTACGAGCAGTACTTC.

The chain employs TRBV27 and TRBJ2-1; the D call may be TRBD1 or TRBD2 (7 bases each). This CDR3 spans 15 amino acids. Germline CDR1 reads MNHEY; CDR2 reads SMNVEV (reference sequence). V was trimmed by 5 bases and J by 4 bases, leaving 15 bases between them. The CDR3 sequence is CASSQGGAVYNEQFF. DNA for the CDR3: TGTGCCAGCAGTCAGGGGGGGGCGGTGTACAATGAGCAGTTCTTC.

With respect to this clonotype: A junction boundary mismatches the germline segment, possibly from a read error. This sequence joins TRBV5-5 and TRBJ2-1, with 12 positions matching TRBD2. CDR3 length equals 16 residues. Per germline, CDR1 SGHKS and CDR2 YYEKEE (reference sequence). CDR3 bases: TGTGTCAGCAGCTTGGGACTAGCGGGTTGGATGAATGAGCAGTTCTTC. This codes for CVSSLGLAGWMNEQFF.

This sequence joins TRBV7-9 and TRBJ1-5, with D unresolved. This CDR3 contains 13 residues. Germline CDR1 is SEHNR and CDR2 is FQNEAQ (reference sequence). V lost 2 bases, J lost 4 bases, and 6 bases lay in between. The CDR3 coding sequence is TGTGCCAGCAGCTTATTTTTGAATCAGCCCCAGCATTTT. Protein sequence: CASSLFLNQPQHF.

This chain connects TRBV6-6 to TRBJ2-7; TRBD2 aligns across 8 bases. Germline V CDR1 and CDR2: MNHNY, SVGAGI (reference sequence). The CDR3 consists of 15 residues. The junction had 10 bases not matched to a gene; V was cut back by 6 bases and J by 3 bases. The CDR3 DNA is TGTGCCAGCAGCTACCCCCGCCGGGGGGGCTACGAGCAGTACTTC. Its translation is CASSYPRRGGYEQYF.

This clonotype occurred a few times. The chain joins TRBV7-2 to TRBJ1-2; D possibly corresponds to TRBD1 (5 bases). The germline V and J ends were trimmed by 1 base and 0 bases, with 21 bases remaining between them. The CDR3 totals 19 residues. CDR1 is SGHTA, CDR2 FQGNSA, per germline. This CDR3 reads CASSLGPVVGAGSNYGYTF. The CDR3 region has the DNA TGTGCCAGCAGCTTAGGCCCCGTTGTTGGGGCAGGCTCTAACTATGGCTACACCTTC.

J is TRBJ2-5 and V is TRBV6-6, with 9 bases that match TRBD1. Gene TRBJ2-7 matches the end of the DNA better, so the J call may be wrong. The CDR3 extends over 14 amino acids. Per the germline V gene, CDR1 is MNHNY and CDR2 is SVGAGI (reference sequence). CDR3 amino acids: CASSRDGTGCEQYF. Written as DNA, the CDR3 is TGTGCCAGCAGCCGCGATGGGACAGGGTGCGAGCAGTACTTC.

The V call is TRBV20-1, the J call TRBJ2-1; D is possibly TRBD1 (5 bases). Deletions cut 2 bases from V and 9 bases from J, with 11 bases between. Germline loops: CDR1 DFQATT, CDR2 SNEGSKA (reference sequence). This CDR3 region has 12 residues. CDR3 DNA: TGCAGTGCTAGACCCAGGGTGGGTGAGCAGTTCTTC. Its translation: CSARPRVGEQFF.

This chain links TRBV6-5 with TRBJ2-5, with 9 bases that match TRBD1. The CDR3 runs to 13 residues. Germline V gene lookup returns CDR1 MNHEY and CDR2 SVGAGI. Unmatched junction bases numbered 4, after V lost 6 bases and J lost 5 bases. CDR3 region: CASRDRGWETQYF. CDR3 in DNA: TGTGCCAGCAGGGACAGGGGTTGGGAGACCCAGTACTTC.

About this clonotype itself: The junction shows a germline mismatch at one end, possibly a read error. The rearrangement links TRBV7-2 to TRBJ2-1; 11 nucleotides match TRBD2. Germline V gene data show CDR1 as SGHTA and CDR2 as FQGNSA. CDR3 size: 16 residues. The CDR3 region has the DNA TGTGCCTGCAGCTTAGGTGGGACTAGCGGCCACAATGAGCAGTTCTTC. This sequence encodes CACSLGGTSGHNEQFF.

This chain joins TRBV14 and TRBJ2-7, with D possibly being TRBD1 (5 bases). The CDR3 extends over 15 amino acids. In germline, CDR1 is SGHDN, CDR2 FVKESK. Deletions cut 2 bases from V and 7 bases from J, with 18 bases between. CDR3 sequence: CASSQFRGALNEQYF. CDR3 nucleotide sequence: TGTGCCAGCAGCCAATTTAGGGGCGCCCTCAATGAGCAGTACTTC.

The CDR3 nucleotides are TGCAGTGCGGTACCCGGGACTAGCACAGATACGCAGTATTTT. Its protein is CSAVPGTSTDTQYF. The chain combines TRBV20-1 with TRBJ2-3; perhaps TRBD2 as D (6 bases). V lost 6 bases to trimming and J lost 0 bases, with 13 bases between them. The CDR3 has 14 amino acids. CDR1 DFQATT and CDR2 SNEGSKA come from the germline V gene (reference sequence).